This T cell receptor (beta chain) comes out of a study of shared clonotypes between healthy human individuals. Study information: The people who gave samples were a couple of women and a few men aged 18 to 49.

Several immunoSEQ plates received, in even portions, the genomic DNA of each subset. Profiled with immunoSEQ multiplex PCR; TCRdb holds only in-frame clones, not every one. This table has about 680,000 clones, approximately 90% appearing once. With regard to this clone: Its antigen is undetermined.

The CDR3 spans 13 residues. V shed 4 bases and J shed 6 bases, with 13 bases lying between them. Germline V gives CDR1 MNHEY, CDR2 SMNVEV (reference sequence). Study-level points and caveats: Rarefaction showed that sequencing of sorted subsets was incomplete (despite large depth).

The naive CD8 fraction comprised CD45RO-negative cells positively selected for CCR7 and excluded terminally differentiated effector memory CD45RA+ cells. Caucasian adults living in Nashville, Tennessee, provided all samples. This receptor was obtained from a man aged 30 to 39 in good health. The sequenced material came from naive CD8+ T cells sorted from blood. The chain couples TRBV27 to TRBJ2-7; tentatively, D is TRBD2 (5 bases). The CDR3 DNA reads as TGTGCCAGCAGTTCGATCCTCGAGGGCGAGCAGTACTTC. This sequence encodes CASSSILEGEQYF.